This is a list of T cell receptor beta chains from one sample in a study of regulatory T cells in long-lasting Graves disease. Via MiXCR, TCRdb re-called the multiplex PCR reads, giving one row per CDR3 protein. The sample lists around 460,000 distinct CDR3 sequences, 20% to 25% occurring once. The sequencing used peripheral blood mononuclear cells (PBMCs), collected when the disease was refractory, from a patient treated with antithyroid drugs. Receptors were obtained from a female donor with Graves disease. Each CDR3 is given with its conserved first and last residue. The D gene is left open where the match is weak. Part of the rows lack a size; the others show once, few, many or a class for expanded clones.

clone size,J gene,D gene,V gene,CDR3 protein,CDR3 DNA
many,TRBJ1-2,TRBD1,TRBV28,CASGTARLRASPLYGYTF,TGTGCCAGCGGGACAGCACGCCTCCGCGCTTCTCCCCTATATGGCTACACCTTC
many,TRBJ1-2,.,TRBV6-2/TRBV6-3,CASSYSPEGGYGYTF,TGTGCCAGCAGTTACTCCCCCGAGGGCGGCTATGGCTACACCTTC
few,TRBJ2-7,.,TRBV19,CASSTHTTYEQYF,TGTGCCAGCTCGACACACACCACCTACGAGCAGTACTTC
many,TRBJ2-5,.,TRBV7-2,CASSLNQGMQETQYF,TGTGCCAGCAGCTTAAACCAGGGAATGCAAGAGACCCAGTACTTC
few,TRBJ1-4,TRBD1,TRBV19,CASSIARDRARIGEKLFF,TGTGCCAGTAGTATAGCTCGGGACAGGGCGAGAATTGGAGAAAAACTGTTTTTT
few,TRBJ1-3,.,TRBV28,CASSLPTTGNTIYF,TGTGCCAGCAGTCTCCCAACTACTGGAAACACCATATATTTT
many,TRBJ2-7,.,TRBV19,CASSAGFHEQYF,TGTGCCAGTAGTGCAGGGTTCCACGAGCAGTACTTC
many,TRBJ1-5,.,TRBV12-3/TRBV12-4,CASSLARQGQPQHF,TGTGCCAGCAGTTTAGCGAGGCAGGGGCAGCCCCAGCATTTT
many,TRBJ1-5,TRBD1,TRBV2,CASRDRGLYQPQHF,TGTGCCAGCAGGGACAGGGGGCTTTATCAGCCCCAGCATTTT
.,TRBJ2-5,.,TRBV4-1,CASSQDWEATETQYF,TGCGCCAGCAGCCAAGATTGGGAGGCGACGGAGACCCAGTACTTC
many,TRBJ1-1,.,TRBV7-9,CASSPEAFF,TGTGCCAGCAGCCCAGAAGCTTTCTTT
many,TRBJ1-5,.,TRBV28,CASSSDRGYNQPQHF,TGTGCCAGCAGCTCCGACAGAGGGTACAATCAGCCCCAGCATTTT
.,TRBJ1-2,.,TRBV3-1,CASSYMVQGVDGYTF,TGTGCCAGCAGTTACATGGTACAGGGAGTGGATGGCTACACCTTC
many,TRBJ1-5,.,TRBV6-1,CASSEGGGPNQPQHF,TGTGCCAGCAGTGAAGGGGGAGGTCCCAATCAGCCCCAGCATTTT
.,TRBJ1-2,TRBD1,TRBV27,CASSSSRGRWYGYTF,TGTGCCAGCAGTTCCTCGAGGGGGCGATGGTATGGCTACACCTTC
few,TRBJ2-7,.,TRBV7-2,CASSLVFLRRDHEQYF,TGTGCCAGCAGCTTAGTATTCTTACGGAGGGACCACGAGCAGTACTTC
many,TRBJ1-1,.,TRBV6-5,CASSLGHRDSEAFF,TGTGCCAGCAGTTTGGGACACAGGGATTCTGAAGCTTTCTTT
many,TRBJ2-7,.,TRBV6-1,CASSDSYGDEQYF,TGTGCCAGCAGTGACTCTTATGGGGACGAGCAGTACTTC
.,TRBJ1-2,.,TRBV7-9,CASSLADSGYTF,TGTGCCAGCAGCTTGGCCGACTCCGGCTACACCTTC
many,TRBJ1-6,.,TRBV28,CASTDTDGALHF,TGTGCCAGCACCGACACGGACGGAGCCCTCCACTTT
few,TRBJ2-7,TRBD2,TRBV4-2,CASSQGASGSYEQYF,TGTGCCAGCAGCCAAGGTGCTAGCGGGAGTTACGAGCAGTACTTC
many,TRBJ2-5,.,TRBV2,CASSESAGIILGETQYF,TGTGCCAGCAGTGAATCGGCAGGTATAATCCTGGGAGAGACCCAGTACTTC
.,TRBJ1-2,.,TRBV7-9,CASSFVGNSDYGYTF,TGTGCCAGCAGCTTTGTGGGGAATTCTGACTATGGCTACACCTTC
many,TRBJ2-7,.,TRBV24-1,CATSDGMSYEQYF,TGTGCCACCAGTGATGGGATGTCCTACGAGCAGTACTTC
many,TRBJ2-7,TRBD1,TRBV20-1,CSAKGGYTYEQYF,TGCAGTGCTAAAGGGGGCTATACCTACGAGCAGTACTTC